A selection of T cell receptor beta chains follows, all from one sample in a study of post-analysis software for immune sequencing data. TCRdb called the PCR reads again in MiXCR, with one record for every CDR3 protein. The sample holds around 500,000 distinct CDR3 sequences; under 40% are singletons and the top ten take 4.5% to 7.5%. The sequencing sample was made of blood. These receptors originate from a girl aged 2-17 years with multiple sclerosis. The conserved cysteine and the conserved F or W are not part of the CDR3 here.

V gene: TRBV12-3/TRBV12-4; J gene: TRBJ1-2; CDR3 protein: ASSGGPSSWGYT
V gene: TRBV5-1; J gene: TRBJ1-2; CDR3 protein: ASSTDRGRANYGYT
V gene: TRBV29-1; J gene: TRBJ2-2; CDR3 protein: SVEFMDGYTGELF
V gene: TRBV12-3/TRBV12-4; J gene: TRBJ2-4; CDR3 protein: ASTLRDGGDIQY
V gene: TRBV29-1; J gene: TRBJ1-2; CDR3 protein: SVDTGENYGYT
V gene: TRBV15; J gene: TRBJ2-7; CDR3 protein: ATSREGFCYEQY
V gene: TRBV10-3; J gene: TRBJ2-7; CDR3 protein: AISDLGRGALSYEQY
V gene: TRBV7-6; J gene: TRBJ2-1; CDR3 protein: ASSPEGTAYNEQF
V gene: TRBV5-1; J gene: TRBJ2-7; CDR3 protein: ASRSQAPYEQY
V gene: TRBV2; J gene: TRBJ1-2; CDR3 protein: ASSPDQGATNYGYT
V gene: TRBV18; J gene: TRBJ2-5; CDR3 protein: ASTWGMQETQY
V gene: TRBV3-1; J gene: TRBJ1-5; CDR3 protein: ASSQVSGGNQPQH